These 21 T cell receptor beta chains originate from one sample sequenced in a study of cytomegalovirus exposure and HLA in healthy donors. TCRdb's table, derived via immunoSEQ multiplex PCR, lists solely in-frame clones and lacks some. The sample has more than 250,000 clones, around 90% seen once. The material sequenced was PBMCs. These receptor sequences come from a woman younger than 45 in good health and CMV-seropositive.

The chain's CDR3 is CASRAGQGYYGYTF. Here the CDR3 DNA reads TGTGCCAGCAGGGCAGGACAGGGGTACTATGGCTACACCTTC. The chain combines TRBV28 with TRBJ1-2, with 9 nucleotides matching TRBD1. Germline V gene data show CDR1 as MDHEN and CDR2 as SYDVKM. The CDR3 sequence is 14 residues long. Trimming at V came to 6 bases and at J to 3 bases, leaving 5 bases not matched to a gene.

J is TRBJ2-7 and V is TRBV10-1; 15 nucleotides agree with TRBD2. The germline V gene has CDR1 WNHNN and CDR2 SYGVQD (reference sequence). The J segment lost 0 bases and the V segment lost 1 base, leaving 1 base of the junction unmatched. The CDR3 runs to 17 residues. The CDR3, as DNA: TGCGCCAGCAGTGAGTGGGGACTAGCGGGGGGCTCCTACGAGCAGTACTTC. Translation gives CASSEWGLAGGSYEQYF.

V and J are TRBV7-6 and TRBJ1-4; the D is unclear. The V end was cut by 2 bases, the J end by 4 bases, with 11 bases between. This CDR3 is built from 15 residues. The germline V gene has CDR1 SGHVS and CDR2 FNYEAQ. The CDR3 DNA sequence: TGTGCCAGCAGCTTATCGGGATTTGGTAATGAAAAACTGTTTTTT. It translates to CASSLSGFGNEKLFF.

This clone was picked up one time. V gene TRBV5-1 combines with J gene TRBJ2-5, with D perhaps TRBD1 (7 bases). This CDR3 contains 18 residues. Trimming left V 0 bases short and J 1 base short, with 19 bases between. CDR1 is SGHRS, CDR2 YFSETQ, per germline. This CDR3 reads CASSLGARGAGGQETQYF. Here the CDR3 DNA reads TGCGCCAGCAGCTTGGGCGCAAGGGGGGCAGGGGGCCAAGAGACCCAGTACTTC.

The chain has TRBV2 and TRBJ2-7; TRBD2 agrees at 10 bases. Germline V CDR1 and CDR2: SNHLY, FYNNEI. J lost 6 bases, V lost 7 bases, and 3 bases had no gene match. There are 12 residues in the CDR3. As DNA, the CDR3 is TGTGCCAGCACCCTAGCGGGAGCCGAGCAGTACTTC. Translating it yields CASTLAGAEQYF.

The rearrangement uses TRBV7-2 and TRBJ2-3; perhaps TRBD2 as D (6 bases). CDR3 length: 14 residues. V was shortened by 5 bases and J by 6 bases, with 15 bases between the two germline ends. Germline CDR1 and CDR2: SGHTA and FQGNSA. The CDR3 protein is CASSPLTSPDTQYF. The CDR3 DNA reads as TGTGCCAGCAGCCCGCTGACTAGTCCCGATACGCAGTATTTT.

The CDR3 spells CASSSDSSTTGELFF. DNA for the CDR3: TGTGCCAGCAGCTCTGACAGTTCCACCACCGGGGAGCTGTTTTTT. V usage is TRBV7-7 and J usage is TRBJ2-2; tentative D call: TRBD1 (5 bases). The CDR3 covers 15 residues. Trimming cost V 4 bases and J 4 bases, with 13 bases left between them. Per germline, CDR1 SSHAT and CDR2 FNYEAQ (reference sequence).

CDR3 DNA sequence: TGTGCCAGCAGCTTAGGGCGGGCGAATGAGCAGTTCTTC. It yields the protein CASSLGRANEQFF. V and J are TRBV7-2 and TRBJ2-1, with TRBD2 as a possible D gene (5 bases). The CDR3 covers 13 residues. CDR1 and CDR2 (germline): SGHTA, FQGNSA. V lost 1 base to trimming and J lost 7 bases, with 8 bases between them.

The V and J genes are TRBV4-1 and TRBJ2-7; TRBD1 aligns across 7 bases. CDR1 MGHRA and CDR2 YSYEKL come from the germline V gene. CDR3 length equals 16 residues. V lost 3 bases to trimming and J lost 4 bases; unmatched junction nucleotides: 12. CDR3 sequence (DNA): TGCGCCAGCAGCCACACCGCCGGGACAGATTATTACGAGCAGTACTTC. It translates to CASSHTAGTDYYEQYF.

The rearrangement uses TRBV6-6 and TRBJ2-1, with 7 bases aligning to TRBD1. CDR3 size: 14 residues. The junction had 10 bases not matched to a gene; V was cut back by 6 bases and J by 8 bases. CDR1 is MNHNY and CDR2 is SVGAGI in the germline V gene (reference sequence). The CDR3 DNA reads as TGTGCCAGCAGCCAACTACAGGGGCGGGATGAGCAGTTCTTC. This sequence encodes CASSQLQGRDEQFF.

This chain links TRBV6-1 with TRBJ2-7; tentatively, D is TRBD1 (5 bases). This CDR3 comprises 13 residues. The V gene lost 5 bases and the J gene lost 4 bases, with 12 bases spanning the gap. Germline V lookup: CDR1 MNHNS, CDR2 SASEGT. The CDR3 DNA sequence: TGTGCCAGCAGTACAGGACATCGGTACGAGCAGTACTTC. Translated, it gives CASSTGHRYEQYF.

The chain recombines TRBV6-1 with TRBJ1-5; D ambiguous. Germline CDR1 and CDR2: MNHNS and SASEGT. V lost 3 bases and J lost 8, with 8 bases in between. The CDR3 contains 12 residues. The CDR3 loop is CASSDSLEPQHF. CDR3 bases: TGTGCCAGCAGTGACAGTTTGGAGCCCCAGCATTTT.

This clone has only a few counts. The V gene is TRBV21-1, the J gene TRBJ2-1; the table gives TRBD2 as D, unverified against the DNA. TRBV21-1 is described as a pseudogene. The CDR3 covers 15 residues. DNA of the CDR3: TGTGCCAGCAGCCGAAGTCCAGGGTCGGGGGATGAGCAGTTCTTC. Protein: CASSRSPGSGDEQFF.

The chain recombines TRBV5-6 with TRBJ2-3, with TRBD2 identical over 11 bases. J lost 4 bases, V lost 1 base, and 2 bases had no gene match. This CDR3 has 15 residues. Germline-derived CDR1 and CDR2 are SGHDT and YYEEEE. CDR3 in DNA: TGTGCCAGCAGCTTGTTTAGCGGGAGGGCAGATACGCAGTATTTT. Amino acids: CASSLFSGRADTQYF.

V gene TRBV30 combines with J gene TRBJ2-5; 13 bases match TRBD2. Germline V gene sequence: CDR1 GTSNPN, CDR2 SVGIG (reference sequence). J lost 2 bases, V lost 0 bases, and 3 bases had no gene match. CDR3 size: 16 residues. The CDR3 sequence is CAWSVTSGRAQETQYF. In DNA form, the CDR3 reads TGTGCCTGGAGTGTAACTAGCGGGAGGGCTCAAGAGACCCAGTACTTC.

This sequence joins TRBV19 and TRBJ1-5; D gene uncertain. The ends were cut back, 3 bases at V and 7 bases at J, with 7 bases in the middle. CDR3 length: 12 amino acids. The germline V gene encodes CDR1 LNHDA and CDR2 SQIVND (reference sequence). CDR3 protein: CASSIGSQPQHF. CDR3 in DNA: TGTGCCAGTAGTATCGGGTCCCAGCCCCAGCATTTT.

The chain joins TRBV15 to TRBJ1-1; 8 bases are shared with TRBD1. CDR3 length: 13 amino acids. From germline, CDR1 is LNHNV and CDR2 YYDKDF (reference sequence). Trimming cost V 5 bases and J 5 bases; bases outside gene matches: 4. The CDR3 DNA follows: TGTGCCACCAGCGCCGACAGGGGAACTGAAGCTTTCTTT. Its translation is CATSADRGTEAFF. The variable domain in full, with the rest retrieved from reference TRBV15 and TRBJ1-1, is DAMVIQNPRYQVTQFGKPVTLSCSQTLNHNVMYWYQQKSSQAPKLLFHYYDKDFNNEADTPDNFQSRRPNTSFCFLDIRSPGLGDTAMYLCATSADRGTEAFFGQGTRLTVV.

V usage is TRBV19 and J usage is TRBJ2-7; 13 bases fit TRBD2. The CDR3 is 15 amino acids. V was pared by 4 bases and J by 3 bases, with 3 bases of the junction left unmatched. Germline values: CDR1 LNHDA, CDR2 SQIVND (reference sequence). The CDR3 loop reads CASSRTSGSVYEQYF. DNA for the CDR3: TGTGCCAGTAGTAGGACTAGCGGGAGCGTCTACGAGCAGTACTTC. The complete variable domain, with remaining parts taken from reference TRBV19 and TRBJ2-7, reads DGGITQSPKYLFRKEGQNVTLSCEQNLNHDAMYWYRQDPGQGLRLIYYSQIVNDFQKGDIAEGYSVSREKKESFPLTVTSAQKNPTAFYLCASSRTSGSVYEQYFGPGTRLTVT.

This clone was picked up one time. The V gene is TRBV7-6, the J gene TRBJ1-2; possibly TRBD1 for D (5 bases). There are 14 residues in the CDR3. Germline V gene lookup returns CDR1 SGHVS and CDR2 FNYEAQ. Trimming pared 0 bases from V and 8 bases from J, leaving 13 bases between. As DNA, the CDR3 is TGTGCCAGCAGCTTAGCGCGTAGGGGTGGGGGCTACACCTTC. It codes for CASSLARRGGGYTF.

This chain connects TRBV9 to TRBJ1-2; D is ambiguous. Germline V gives CDR1 SGDLS, CDR2 YYNGEE. The CDR3 spans 15 residues. The ends were cut back, 4 bases at V and 8 bases at J, with 21 bases in the middle. Here the CDR3 reads CASSPEGSHWEGYTF. The CDR3 DNA reads TGTGCCAGCAGCCCAGAGGGATCCCACTGGGAGGGCTACACCTTC. The complete variable domain, with remaining parts taken from reference TRBV9 and TRBJ1-2, reads DSGVTQTPKHLITATGQRVTLRCSPRSGDLSVYWYQQSLDQGLQFLIQYYNGEERAKGNILERFSAQQFPDLHSELNLSSLELGDSALYFCASSPEGSHWEGYTFGSGTRLTVV.

The V call is TRBV7-2, the J call TRBJ2-7; D gene unclear. CDR1 SGHTA and CDR2 FQGNSA come from the germline V gene. Trimming took 1 base from V and 2 from J, leaving 9 bases between them. The CDR3 covers 14 residues. The chain's CDR3 is CASSLVVTTYEQYF. The CDR3 DNA follows: TGTGCCAGCAGCTTAGTGGTTACAACCTACGAGCAGTACTTC. Full variable domain (remainder filled in from reference TRBV7-2 and TRBJ2-7): GAGVSQSPSNKVTEKGKDVELRCDPISGHTALYWYRQSLGQGLEFLIYFQGNSAPDKSGLPSDRFSAERTGGSVSTLTIQRTQQEDSAVYLCASSLVVTTYEQYFGPGTRLTVT.